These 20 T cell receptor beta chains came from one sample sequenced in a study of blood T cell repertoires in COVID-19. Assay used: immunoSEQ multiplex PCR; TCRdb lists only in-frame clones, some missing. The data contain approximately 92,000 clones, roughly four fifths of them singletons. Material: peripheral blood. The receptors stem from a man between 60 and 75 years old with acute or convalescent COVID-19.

This CDR3 is CASDPTGANTEAFF. As DNA, the CDR3 is TGTGCCAGCGATCCCACAGGGGCGAACACTGAAGCTTTCTTT. This chain connects TRBV19 to TRBJ1-1, with 7 bases aligning to TRBD1. The V segment lost 9 bases and the J segment 1 base; nucleotides outside the gene matches: 8. The V gene's germline CDR1 is LNHDA and CDR2 SQIVND (reference sequence). The CDR3 extends over 14 amino acids.

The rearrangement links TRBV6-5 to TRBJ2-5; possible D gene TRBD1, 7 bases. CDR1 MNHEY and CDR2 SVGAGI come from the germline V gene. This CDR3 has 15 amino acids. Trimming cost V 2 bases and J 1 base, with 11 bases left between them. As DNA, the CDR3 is TGTGCCAGCAGTTACGGGGGGACAGTCCAAGAGACCCAGTACTTC. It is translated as CASSYGGTVQETQYF.

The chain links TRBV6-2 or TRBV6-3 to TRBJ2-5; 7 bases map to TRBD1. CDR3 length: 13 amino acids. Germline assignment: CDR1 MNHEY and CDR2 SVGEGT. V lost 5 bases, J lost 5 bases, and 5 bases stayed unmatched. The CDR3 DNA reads TGTGCCAGCAGTCCCAACAGGGGCGAGACCCAGTACTTC. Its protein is CASSPNRGETQYF.

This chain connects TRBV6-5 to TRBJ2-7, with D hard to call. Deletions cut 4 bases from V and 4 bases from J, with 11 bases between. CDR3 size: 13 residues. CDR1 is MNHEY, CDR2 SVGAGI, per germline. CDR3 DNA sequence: TGTGCCAGCAGTTCCAGTCCCATATACGAGCAGTACTTC. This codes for CASSSSPIYEQYF.

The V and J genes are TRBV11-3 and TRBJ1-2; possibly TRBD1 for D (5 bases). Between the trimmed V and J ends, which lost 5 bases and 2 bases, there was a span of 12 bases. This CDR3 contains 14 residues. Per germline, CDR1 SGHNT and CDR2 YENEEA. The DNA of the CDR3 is TGTGCCAGCAGCCAGACAGCTAAAAACTATGGCTACACCTTC. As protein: CASSQTAKNYGYTF. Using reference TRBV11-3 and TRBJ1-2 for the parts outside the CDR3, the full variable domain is EAGVVQSPRYKIIEKKQPVAFWCNPISGHNTLYWYLQNLGQGPELLIRYENEEAVDDSQLPKDRFSAERLKGVDSTLKIQPAELGDSAVYLCASSQTAKNYGYTFGSGTRLTVV.

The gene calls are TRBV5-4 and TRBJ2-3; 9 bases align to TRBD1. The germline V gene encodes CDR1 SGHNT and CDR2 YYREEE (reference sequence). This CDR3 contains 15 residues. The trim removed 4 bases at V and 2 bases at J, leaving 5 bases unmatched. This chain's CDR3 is CASSDGTGYTDTQYF. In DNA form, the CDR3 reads TGTGCCAGCAGCGACGGGACAGGGTACACAGATACGCAGTATTTT.

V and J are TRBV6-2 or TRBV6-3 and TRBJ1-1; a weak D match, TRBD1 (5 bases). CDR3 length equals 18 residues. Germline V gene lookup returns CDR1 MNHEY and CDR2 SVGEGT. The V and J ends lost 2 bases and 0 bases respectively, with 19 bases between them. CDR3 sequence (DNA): TGTGCCAGCAGTTACCGAAGTCCCCGACAGAGTATGAACACTGAAGCTTTCTTT. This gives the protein CASSYRSPRQSMNTEAFF.

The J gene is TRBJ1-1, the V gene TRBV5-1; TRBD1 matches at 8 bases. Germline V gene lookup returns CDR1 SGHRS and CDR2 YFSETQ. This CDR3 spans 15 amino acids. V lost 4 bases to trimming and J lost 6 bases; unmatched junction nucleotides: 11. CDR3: CASSVHTGGVPEAFF. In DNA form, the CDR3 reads TGCGCCAGCAGCGTCCATACAGGGGGTGTACCTGAAGCTTTCTTT. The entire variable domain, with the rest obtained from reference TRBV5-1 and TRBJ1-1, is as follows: KAGVTQTPRYLIKTRGQQVTLSCSPISGHRSVSWYQQTPGQGLQFLFEYFSETQRNKGNFPGRFSGRQFSNSRSEMNVSTLELGDSALYLCASSVHTGGVPEAFFGQGTRLTVV.

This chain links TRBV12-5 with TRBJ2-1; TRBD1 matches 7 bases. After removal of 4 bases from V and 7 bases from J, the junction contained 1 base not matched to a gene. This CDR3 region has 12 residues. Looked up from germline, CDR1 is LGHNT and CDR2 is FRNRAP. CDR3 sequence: CASGWGQNEQFF. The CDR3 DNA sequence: TGTGCTAGTGGTTGGGGACAGAATGAGCAGTTCTTC. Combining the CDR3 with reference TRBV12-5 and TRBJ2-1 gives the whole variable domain DARVTQTPRHKVTEMGQEVTMRCQPILGHNTVFWYRQTMMQGLELLAYFRNRAPLDDSGMPKDRFSAEMPDATLATLKIQPSEPRDSAVYFCASGWGQNEQFFGPGTRLTVL.

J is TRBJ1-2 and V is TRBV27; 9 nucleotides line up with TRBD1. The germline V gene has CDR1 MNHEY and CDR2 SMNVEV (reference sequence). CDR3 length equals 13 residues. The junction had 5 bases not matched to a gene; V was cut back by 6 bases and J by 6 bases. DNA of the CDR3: TGTGCCAGCAGACGAACAGGGGGCCATGGCTACACCTTC. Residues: CASRRTGGHGYTF.

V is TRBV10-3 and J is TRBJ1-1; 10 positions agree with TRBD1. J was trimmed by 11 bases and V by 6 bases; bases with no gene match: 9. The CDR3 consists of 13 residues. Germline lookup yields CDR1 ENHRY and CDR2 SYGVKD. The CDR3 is CAISPGDRGSAFF. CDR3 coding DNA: TGTGCCATCAGCCCAGGGGACAGGGGCTCGGCTTTCTTT.

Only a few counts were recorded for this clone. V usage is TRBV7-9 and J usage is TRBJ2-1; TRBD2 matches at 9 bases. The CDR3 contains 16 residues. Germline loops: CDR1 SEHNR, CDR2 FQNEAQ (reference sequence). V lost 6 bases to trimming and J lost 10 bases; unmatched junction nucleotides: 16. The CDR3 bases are TGTGCCAGCAGTCCGAGGGGGCGGGAGGGCCAAGGGGAGCAGTTCTTC. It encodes CASSPRGREGQGEQFF.

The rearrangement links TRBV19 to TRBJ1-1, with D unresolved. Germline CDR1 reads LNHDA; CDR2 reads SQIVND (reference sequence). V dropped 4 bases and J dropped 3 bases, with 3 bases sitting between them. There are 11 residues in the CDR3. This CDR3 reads CASSTYTEAFF. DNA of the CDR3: TGTGCCAGTAGTACCTACACTGAAGCTTTCTTT.

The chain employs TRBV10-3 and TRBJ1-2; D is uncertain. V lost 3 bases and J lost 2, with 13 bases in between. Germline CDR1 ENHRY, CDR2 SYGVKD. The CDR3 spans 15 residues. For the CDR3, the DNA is TGTGCCATCAGTGAACCTGAAGGAGGAAACTATGGCTACACCTTC. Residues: CAISEPEGGNYGYTF.

CDR3 DNA: TGCAGCGTTCCGAAGGGGACTAGCGGGGGCTACACCTTC. Residues: CSVPKGTSGGYTF. The gene calls are TRBV29-1 and TRBJ1-2; maybe TRBD1 (5 bases). V was shortened by 5 bases and J by 8 bases, with 18 bases between the two germline ends. CDR3 length: 13 amino acids. CDR1 and CDR2 from the germline V gene are SQVTM and ANQGSEA.

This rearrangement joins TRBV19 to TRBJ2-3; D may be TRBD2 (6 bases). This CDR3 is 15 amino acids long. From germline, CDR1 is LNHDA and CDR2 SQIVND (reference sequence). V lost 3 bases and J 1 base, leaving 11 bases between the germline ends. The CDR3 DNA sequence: TGTGCCAGTAGTATCCAGGAGGGACGCACAGATACGCAGTATTTT. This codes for CASSIQEGRTDTQYF.

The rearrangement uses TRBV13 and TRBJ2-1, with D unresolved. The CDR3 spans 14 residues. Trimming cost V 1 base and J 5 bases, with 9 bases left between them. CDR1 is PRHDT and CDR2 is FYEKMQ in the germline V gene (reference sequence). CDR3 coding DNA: TGTGCCAGCAGCTTAGTGGGCCAGAACAATGAGCAGTTCTTC. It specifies CASSLVGQNNEQFF.

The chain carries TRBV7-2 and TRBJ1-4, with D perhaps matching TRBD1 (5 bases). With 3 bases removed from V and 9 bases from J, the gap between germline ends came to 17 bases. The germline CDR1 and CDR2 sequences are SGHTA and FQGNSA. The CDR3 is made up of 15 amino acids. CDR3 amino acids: CASSFSVTGVQKLFF. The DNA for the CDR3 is TGTGCCAGCAGCTTTTCTGTCACAGGTGTCCAAAAACTGTTTTTT.

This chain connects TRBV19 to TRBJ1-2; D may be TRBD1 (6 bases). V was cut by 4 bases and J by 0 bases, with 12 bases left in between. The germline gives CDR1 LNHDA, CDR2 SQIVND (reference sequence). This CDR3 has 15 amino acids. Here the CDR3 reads CASSKLQGTNYGYTF. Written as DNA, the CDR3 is TGTGCCAGTAGTAAACTACAGGGTACTAACTATGGCTACACCTTC.

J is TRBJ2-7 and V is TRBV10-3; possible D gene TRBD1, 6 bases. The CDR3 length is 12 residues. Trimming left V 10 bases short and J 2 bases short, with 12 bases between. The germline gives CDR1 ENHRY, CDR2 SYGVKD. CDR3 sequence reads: CARETGTYEQYV. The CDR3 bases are TGTGCCAGAGAAACAGGGACCTACGAGCAGTACGTC.